A selection of T cell receptor beta chains follows, all from one sample in a study. TCRdb called the RT-PCR reads again in MiXCR, with one record for every CDR3 protein. This table has 650,000 to 800,000 distinct CDR3 sequences, 13% to 15% appearing once. Sequencing was done on a sample of memory CD4+ T cells from blood. Source of these receptors: a female donor in good health, serving as a healthy control. Both conserved end residues are part of each CDR3. Each record gives: V gene, clone size, J gene, CDR3 protein. Not all rows give a size; the values are once, few, many and, for expanded clones, a class.

TRBV30	few	TRBJ2-1	CAWLPKYSGKNEQFF
TRBV24-1	.	TRBJ2-3	CATSEPPGLAGGGTDTQYF
TRBV5-1	many	TRBJ1-1	CASSLDGMNTEAFF
TRBV2	.	TRBJ2-1	CASSELLPAYNEQFF
TRBV6-1	.	TRBJ1-2	CASSPSGLANYGYTF
TRBV29-1	many	TRBJ2-7	CSVVRGSTYEQYF
TRBV24-1	few	TRBJ1-1	CATSSTPGTGASNTEAFF
TRBV7-9	few	TRBJ2-3	CASSLGTQYTDTQYF
TRBV28	few	TRBJ1-1	CASSHQGAWVTEAFF
TRBV7-2	many	TRBJ2-1	CASSLGPLNEQFF
TRBV18	.	TRBJ1-2	CASSSSTRGNYGYTF
TRBV25-1	many	TRBJ2-3	CASTAGTGSDTQYF
TRBV5-1	.	TRBJ1-1	CASSPRGGSSEAFF
TRBV20-1	.	TRBJ1-2	CSAPVRDGAYGYTF